The 19 T cell receptor beta chains below all came from one sample that was sequenced in a study of CD8 T cells in Susac syndrome. Roughly 0.45 to 1 ug RNA was reverse transcribed with random hexamers. A single record per CDR3 protein comes from TCRdb applying MiXCR to the immunoSEQ multiplex PCR reads. The sample shows more than 150,000 distinct CDR3 sequences, around 96% of them seen only once. Sequences were obtained from CD8+ T cells from PBMCs. These receptors were obtained from a human donor with multiple sclerosis.

The chain uses TRBV5-1 and TRBJ2-5; 9 nucleotides align to TRBD2. Germline V lookup: CDR1 SGHRS, CDR2 YFSETQ. The trim removed 0 bases at V and 4 bases at J, leaving 4 bases unmatched. This CDR3 comprises 15 residues. Here the CDR3 reads CASSLVVAGAETQYF. Here the CDR3 DNA reads TGCGCCAGCAGCTTGGTCGTAGCGGGGGCAGAGACCCAGTACTTC.

The chain joins TRBV27 to TRBJ1-1; 8 bases match TRBD1. V shed 3 bases, J shed 0 bases, and the junction held 0 bases outside the gene matches. CDR1 is MNHEY and CDR2 is SMNVEV in the germline V gene (reference sequence). The CDR3 spans 14 residues. The CDR3: CASSLTGVNTEAFF. CDR3 DNA sequence: TGTGCCAGCAGTTTGACAGGGGTGAACACTGAAGCTTTCTTT.

The rearrangement joins TRBV9 to TRBJ2-3, with a tentative D call TRBD2 (6 bases). The CDR3 runs to 17 residues. Trimming took 2 bases from V and 2 from J, leaving 18 bases between them. The germline gives CDR1 SGDLS, CDR2 YYNGEE. This chain's CDR3 is CASSVDPRGAYTDTQYF. CDR3 nucleotides: TGTGCCAGCAGCGTCGACCCGCGCGGGGCGTACACAGATACGCAGTATTTT. The full variable domain, in which reference TRBV9 and TRBJ2-3 provide the parts outside the CDR3, is DSGVTQTPKHLITATGQRVTLRCSPRSGDLSVYWYQQSLDQGLQFLIQYYNGEERAKGNILERFSAQQFPDLHSELNLSSLELGDSALYFCASSVDPRGAYTDTQYFGPGTRLTVL.

The V and J genes are TRBV30 and TRBJ2-7; D gene ambiguous. Per germline, CDR1 GTSNPN and CDR2 SVGIG (reference sequence). CDR3 size: 14 residues. Trimming shortened V by 0 bases and J by 1 base, and 10 bases separated the two germline ends. CDR3 protein: CAWSVRMRSYEQYF. CDR3 coding DNA: TGTGCCTGGAGTGTACGGATGCGATCCTACGAGCAGTACTTC.

The V and J genes are TRBV4-1 and TRBJ1-1; D is undetermined. The CDR3 sequence is 14 residues long. Per germline, CDR1 MGHRA and CDR2 YSYEKL. V lost 0 bases and J lost 1, with 6 bases in between. The CDR3 here is CASSQEGTNTEAFF. CDR3 DNA sequence: TGCGCCAGCAGCCAAGAGGGCACGAACACTGAAGCTTTCTTT.

V usage is TRBV6-1 and J usage is TRBJ1-1; D call uncertain. Germline CDR1 and CDR2: MNHNS and SASEGT. V was shortened by 4 bases and J by 2 bases, with 20 bases between the two germline ends. The CDR3 sequence is 17 residues long. DNA of the CDR3: TGTGCCAGCAGTGTTCGAGACATGCTCGCAGTAAACACTGAAGCTTTCTTT. Translated, it gives CASSVRDMLAVNTEAFF.

The chain couples TRBV7-9 to TRBJ2-1, with D perhaps TRBD1 (6 bases). The germline V and J ends were trimmed by 4 bases and 7 bases, with 17 bases remaining between them. This CDR3 region has 15 residues. Germline V CDR1 and CDR2: SEHNR, FQNEAQ (reference sequence). The CDR3 DNA follows: TGTGCCAGCAGCTCCCCAGGGGTAACGAGGAATGAGCAGTTCTTC. Translated: CASSSPGVTRNEQFF.

J is TRBJ1-5 and V is TRBV27; 10 nucleotides match TRBD1. The CDR3 sequence is 16 residues long. Germline CDR1 is MNHEY and CDR2 is SMNVEV (reference sequence). J gave up 4 bases and V 6 bases, and 9 bases lay outside the gene matches. DNA of the CDR3: TGTGCCAGCAGCTCTACAAGACAGGGGGCGAATCAGCCCCAGCATTTT. Its translation is CASSSTRQGANQPQHF.

The V call is TRBV6-5, the J call TRBJ1-5; 7 positions agree with TRBD1. Germline lookup yields CDR1 MNHEY and CDR2 SVGAGI. The CDR3 totals 14 residues. Trimming cost V 5 bases and J 1 base; bases outside gene matches: 2. CDR3 sequence reads: CASSHRGSNQPQHF. The CDR3 coding sequence is TGTGCCAGCAGTCACAGGGGAAGCAATCAGCCCCAGCATTTT.

The V call is TRBV7-9, the J call TRBJ1-1, with TRBD1 identical over 9 bases. Germline assignment: CDR1 SEHNR and CDR2 FQNEAQ (reference sequence). Losses at the gene ends were 3 bases for V and 3 bases for J; bases not matched to a gene: 11. The CDR3 is 17 residues long. The CDR3 coding sequence is TGTGCCAGCAGCTTGGGCCCGGGACAGGGCCGCTACACTGAAGCTTTCTTT. It codes for CASSLGPGQGRYTEAFF. The full variable domain, its missing parts supplied by reference TRBV7-9 and TRBJ1-1, is DTGVSQNPRHKITKRGQNVTFRCDPISEHNRLYWYRQTLGQGPEFLTYFQNEAQLEKSRLLSDRFSAERPKGSFSTLEIQRTEQGDSAMYLCASSLGPGQGRYTEAFFGQGTRLTVV.

The chain has TRBV10-3 and TRBJ2-3; 7 nucleotides match TRBD2. The germline V gene has CDR1 ENHRY and CDR2 SYGVKD. The length of the CDR3 is 14 residues. With V trimmed by 3 bases and J by 4 bases, 4 bases remained unmatched. The chain's CDR3 is CAISDAGVADTQYF. In DNA form, the CDR3 reads TGTGCCATCAGTGATGCGGGGGTCGCAGATACGCAGTATTTT.

The CDR3 sequence is CASSQVPGTGVGYTF. In nucleotides, the CDR3 is TGTGCCAGCAGCCAAGTCCCGGGGACAGGGGTTGGCTACACCTTC. V is TRBV3-1 and J is TRBJ1-2; 10 bases align to TRBD1. CDR3 length equals 15 residues. After removal of 1 base from V and 7 bases from J, the junction contained 6 bases not matched to a gene. CDR1 is LGHDT and CDR2 is YNNKEL in the germline V gene (reference sequence).

This chain connects TRBV4-3 to TRBJ2-7; D not resolved. The CDR3 has 14 amino acids. Germline CDR1 reads LGHNA; CDR2 reads YSLEER. Between the trimmed V and J ends, which lost 0 bases and 2 bases, there was a span of 8 bases. The CDR3 nucleotides are TGCGCCAGCAGCCAAGACGAGGCGACCTACGAGCAGTACTTC. This sequence encodes CASSQDEATYEQYF.

The sample holds one count of this clonotype. This rearrangement joins TRBV20-1 to TRBJ2-5, with 7 bases identical to TRBD1. With V trimmed by 4 bases and J by 2 bases, 10 bases remained unmatched. Per germline, CDR1 DFQATT and CDR2 SNEGSKA (reference sequence). The CDR3 covers 15 residues. CDR3 DNA sequence: TGCAGTGCTACCCCCACGGGACAGACGCAAGAGACCCAGTACTTC. This encodes CSATPTGQTQETQYF.

This chain connects TRBV30 to TRBJ2-7; possibly TRBD1 for D (7 bases). The CDR3 is 12 amino acids. Looked up from germline, CDR1 is GTSNPN and CDR2 is SVGIG (reference sequence). V lost 5 bases and J lost 7, with 15 bases in between. In DNA, the CDR3 is TGTGCCTGGGAAACCTCAGGGGGGGAGCAGTACTTC. This encodes CAWETSGGEQYF.

The rearrangement joins TRBV30 to TRBJ1-5, with unresolved D. Germline loops: CDR1 GTSNPN, CDR2 SVGIG (reference sequence). The CDR3 extends over 16 amino acids. The V end was cut by 0 bases, the J end by 0 bases, with 12 bases between. The CDR3 sequence: CAWSVHGDPSNQPQHF. Here the CDR3 DNA reads TGTGCCTGGAGTGTACACGGGGATCCTAGCAATCAGCCCCAGCATTTT. The full variable domain, with the rest looked up from reference TRBV30 and TRBJ1-5, is SQTIHQWPATLVQPVGSPLSLECTVEGTSNPNLYWYRQAAGRGLQLLFYSVGIGQISSEVPQNLSASRPQDRQFILSSKKLLLSDSGFYLCAWSVHGDPSNQPQHFGDGTRLSIL.

This clonotype was seen just once. The gene calls are TRBV20-1 and TRBJ2-3; 15 positions agree with TRBD2. CDR1 and CDR2 from the germline V gene are DFQATT and SNEGSKA (reference sequence). J lost 0 bases, V lost 0 bases, and 13 bases had no gene match. The CDR3 spans 21 residues. The CDR3 here is CSARDLYGLAGGSASTDTQYF. CDR3 DNA: TGCAGTGCTAGAGATCTCTATGGACTAGCGGGGGGGTCAGCTAGCACAGATACGCAGTATTTT.

The gene calls are TRBV12-5 and TRBJ2-5; D is unclear. CDR1 and CDR2 from the germline V gene are LGHNT and FRNRAP. The CDR3 totals 15 residues. V shed 7 bases and J shed 0 bases, with 15 bases lying between them. Here the CDR3 reads CASAFPRVDQETQYF. CDR3 in DNA: TGTGCTAGTGCCTTCCCAAGGGTGGACCAAGAGACCCAGTACTTC.

The chain employs TRBV3-1 and TRBJ1-2; D is unclear. V was shortened by 2 bases and J by 0 bases, with 10 bases between the two germline ends. This CDR3 comprises 15 residues. Germline assignment: CDR1 LGHDT and CDR2 YNNKEL (reference sequence). As DNA, the CDR3 is TGTGCCAGCAGCCAAATTTCGCGAGCTAACTATGGCTACACCTTC. Translation gives CASSQISRANYGYTF.